The clone carrying this TCR beta chain was picked up one time. Its target is not known. This entry is derived from a study of blood T cells in healthy people across ages. The study, taken as a whole, reports: Nothing was known about donor CMV status, and this possibly confounded expanded clonotype changes.

The use of a sample-barcoded 5' primer and a J-beta primer mix characterized a second PCR of roughly 6 to 11 cycles. One entry per CDR3 protein, called by TCRdb with MiXCR from the 5' RACE reads. The table records around 1.5 million distinct CDR3 sequences, roughly 40% of them present only once. Germline values: CDR1 DFQATT, CDR2 SNEGSKA (reference sequence). V was pared by 6 bases and J by 11 bases, with 8 bases of the junction left unmatched. There are 13 residues in the CDR3. Sequenced sample: blood. The gene calls are TRBV20-1 and TRBJ2-3; 13 bases match TRBD2. This TCR was recovered from a woman aged 18-35 years in good health. The CDR3 region has the DNA TGCAGTGCCGGACTAGCGGGGGCTACCGGGCAGTATTTT. Translating gives CSAGLAGATGQYF.